The rows below give T cell receptor beta chains drawn from one sample of a study of cytomegalovirus exposure and HLA in healthy donors. The data were produced by immunoSEQ multiplex PCR, yet TCRdb's version contains in-frame clones alone and is incomplete. Here the sample spans about 160,000 clones, roughly 80% being singletons. The sample comprised PBMCs. All receptors derive from a male donor in good health and CMV-seropositive. Both conserved end residues are part of each CDR3. The D gene is left open where the match is weak. Clone size is given for some rows only: seen once, a few or many times, or a class if the clone is expanded.

TRBV27	-	TRBJ2-3	-	CASSWQGEEYF	TGTGCCAGCAGTTGGCAGGGTGAGGAGTATTTT
TRBV28	TRBD2	TRBJ2-7	-	CASSLLLAGGSHEQYF	TGTGCCAGCAGTTTGCTCCTAGCGGGAGGTAGTCACGAGCAGTACTTC
TRBV5-1	TRBD2	TRBJ2-1	-	CASSMPGLAGATYNEQFF	TGCGCCAGCAGCATGCCGGGACTAGCGGGAGCCACCTACAATGAGCAGTTCTTC
TRBV11-3	TRBD1	TRBJ2-5	-	CASSLAPGQGETQYF	TGTGCCAGCAGCTTAGCTCCGGGACAGGGGGAGACCCAGTACTTC
TRBV4-2	-	TRBJ2-2	-	CASSPGLNAGELFF	TGTGCCAGCAGCCCGGGACTTAACGCTGGGGAGCTGTTTTTT
TRBV15	TRBD2	TRBJ2-1	few	CATSRGTSGTYNEQFF	TGTGCCACCAGCAGAGGGACTAGCGGGACATACAATGAGCAGTTCTTC
TRBV11-3	-	TRBJ2-7	-	CASSFQGGYEQYF	TGTGCCAGCAGCTTCCAGGGGGGTTACGAGCAGTACTTC
TRBV7-7	TRBD1	TRBJ2-7	-	CASSLRTGVTYEQYF	TGTGCTAGCAGCCTCCGGACAGGGGTCACCTACGAGCAGTACTTC
TRBV30	TRBD1	TRBJ1-6	-	CAWRRTGGSSPLHF	TGTGCCTGGAGAAGGACAGGGGGTAGTTCACCCCTCCACTTT
TRBV7-9	-	TRBJ1-2	-	CASSVRGADGYTF	TGTGCCAGCAGCGTCAGGGGAGCAGATGGCTACACCTTC
TRBV4-2	-	TRBJ1-4	-	CASSLRTDSGGRNEKLFF	TGTGCCAGCAGCCTACGAACTGACTCGGGGGGGAGGAATGAAAAACTGTTTTTT
TRBV27	TRBD1	TRBJ2-5	-	CASSLNRGETQYF	TGTGCCAGCAGTTTGAACAGGGGAGAGACCCAGTACTTC
TRBV6-5	-	TRBJ2-7	once	CASTMSGHSYEQYF	TGTGCCAGCACAATGTCTGGCCACAGCTACGAGCAGTACTTC
TRBV9	-	TRBJ2-7	-	CASSVAELPYEQYF	TGTGCCAGCAGCGTAGCCGAGCTTCCCTACGAGCAGTACTTC
TRBV6-4	TRBD2	TRBJ2-3	-	CASSLAGVTDTQYF	TGTGCCAGCAGTCTAGCGGGAGTTACAGATACGCAGTATTTT
TRBV4-2	-	TRBJ2-3	-	CASSPRAPDTQYF	TGTGCCAGCAGCCCCCGAGCGCCAGATACGCAGTATTTT
TRBV5-1	TRBD1	TRBJ2-7	-	CASSFNRDRADEQYF	TGCGCCAGCAGCTTTAATAGGGACAGGGCCGACGAGCAGTACTTC
TRBV27	-	TRBJ2-6	-	CASTAGLSSGANVLTF	TGTGCCAGCACCGCGGGGCTCTCCTCTGGGGCCAACGTCCTGACTTTC
TRBV28	TRBD1	TRBJ2-7	-	CASSLFGTATYEQYF	TGTGCCAGCAGTTTATTTGGGACAGCTACCTACGAGCAGTACTTC
TRBV27	TRBD1	TRBJ1-2	-	CASSSGQGYTYGYTF	TGTGCCAGCAGTTCGGGACAGGGGTATACCTATGGCTACACCTTC
TRBV5-1	-	TRBJ1-1	-	CASSSQVMNTEAFF	TGCGCCAGCAGCTCCCAGGTCATGAACACTGAAGCTTTCTTT
TRBV6-4	TRBD2	TRBJ2-7	-	CASSDPTGLARFYEQYF	TGTGCCAGCAGTGACCCAACAGGACTAGCGAGGTTCTACGAGCAGTACTTC
TRBV6-6	TRBD2	TRBJ2-7	-	CASRAREESYEQYF	TGTGCCAGCAGGGCTCGGGAGGAGTCCTACGAGCAGTACTTC
TRBV6-5	TRBD1	TRBJ1-2	-	CASSYSTGEYGYTF	TGTGCCAGCAGTTACTCGACAGGGGAGTATGGCTACACCTTC
TRBV30	TRBD1	TRBJ1-4	-	CACQEGAEKLFF	TGTGCCTGTCAAGAGGGGGCGGAAAAACTGTTTTTT
TRBV5-1	-	TRBJ2-2	-	CASSLVPGAATGELFF	TGCGCCAGCAGCTTGGTCCCGGGAGCAGCGACCGGGGAGCTGTTTTTT
TRBV7-9	-	TRBJ1-1	few	CASSSGRASETEAFF	TGTGCCAGCAGCTCGGGAAGGGCCTCAGAGACTGAAGCTTTCTTT
TRBV6-6	-	TRBJ2-5	-	CASSSYEETQYF	TGTGCCAGCAGTTCCTATGAAGAGACCCAGTACTTC
TRBV4-1	TRBD1	TRBJ1-5	-	CASSQTFPGQGRHSNQPQHF	TGCGCCAGCAGCCAAACGTTTCCGGGACAGGGGAGACATAGCAATCAGCCCCAGCATTTT
TRBV19	TRBD1	TRBJ1-5	-	CASSDRVSHQPQHF	TGTGCCAGTAGCGACAGGGTAAGTCATCAGCCCCAGCATTTT
TRBV18	TRBD2	TRBJ2-5	-	CASSPSTSPQETQYF	TGTGCCAGCTCACCATCGACTAGCCCTCAAGAGACCCAGTACTTC
TRBV10-2	-	TRBJ1-1	-	CASSAGPWVTEAFF	TGCGCCAGCAGTGCAGGGCCTTGGGTGACTGAAGCTTTCTTT
TRBV28	TRBD1	TRBJ1-1	-	CASSPPTGRNTEAFF	TGTGCCAGCAGTCCTCCGACAGGGAGGAACACTGAAGCTTTCTTT
TRBV29-1	TRBD2	TRBJ2-7	-	CSVERGLASREQYF	TGCAGCGTTGAGCGGGGACTAGCCAGTCGCGAGCAGTACTTC
TRBV6-1	TRBD1	TRBJ2-6	-	CASSVDREPLSGANVLTF	TGTGCCAGCAGTGTTGACAGGGAACCCCTCTCTGGGGCCAACGTCCTGACTTTC
TRBV4-1	-	TRBJ2-2	-	CASSTRTSYTGELFF	TGCGCCAGCAGCACCCGGACAAGTTACACCGGGGAGCTGTTTTTT
TRBV27	TRBD2	TRBJ2-7	few	CASSPGQLAGGYEQYF	TGTGCCAGCAGCCCCGGGCAACTAGCGGGCGGATACGAGCAGTACTTC
TRBV15	TRBD1	TRBJ1-6	-	CATTGQQNSPLHF	TGTGCCACCACGGGACAGCAGAATTCACCCCTCCACTTT
TRBV5-1	-	TRBJ2-2	-	CASGDWNTGELFF	TGCGCCAGCGGGGACTGGAACACCGGGGAGCTGTTTTTT
TRBV7-9	-	TRBJ2-1	-	CASSILRGEDEQFF	TGTGCCAGCAGCATCCTCAGGGGGGAGGATGAGCAGTTCTTC
TRBV10-3	-	TRBJ1-4	-	CAIRAGEGTNEKLFF	TGTGCCATCAGAGCGGGGGAGGGGACTAATGAAAAACTGTTTTTT
TRBV4-2	TRBD1	TRBJ2-3	-	CASSQEDRESDTQYF	TGTGCCAGCAGCCAAGAGGACAGGGAGTCAGATACGCAGTATTTT
TRBV11-2	-	TRBJ2-1	-	CASSLDSGPGGNEQFF	TGTGCCAGCAGCTTAGATTCAGGGCCAGGCGGCAATGAGCAGTTCTTC
TRBV14	-	TRBJ2-7	-	CASSQRLQGHEQYF	TGTGCCAGCAGCCAAAGGTTACAGGGCCACGAGCAGTACTTC
TRBV6-6	-	TRBJ2-1	-	CASSGGFNEQFF	TGTGCCAGCAGCGGAGGGTTTAATGAGCAGTTCTTC
TRBV27	-	TRBJ1-2	-	CASSDTGYYGYTF	TGTGCCAGCAGCGATACAGGGTATTATGGCTACACCTTC
TRBV23-1	-	TRBJ1-1	few	CASSLNRDKNAEAFF	TGCGCCAGCAGTCTGAACAGGGATAAGAACGCTGAAGCTTTCTTT
TRBV11-3	TRBD2	TRBJ2-7	-	CASSLDLAGGPTAEQYF	TGTGCCAGCAGCTTGGATCTAGCGGGAGGGCCTACCGCCGAGCAGTACTTC
TRBV27	-	TRBJ2-5	-	CASSLAGKETQYF	TGTGCCAGCAGTTTGGCGGGAAAGGAGACCCAGTACTTC
TRBV9	TRBD2	TRBJ2-2	-	CASSVPTSGRTNTGELFF	TGTGCCAGCAGCGTACCGACTAGCGGGAGGACCAACACCGGGGAGCTGTTTTTT
TRBV6-5	-	TRBJ2-5	-	CASSYSAGTQETQYF	TGTGCCAGCAGTTACTCGGCAGGCACCCAAGAGACCCAGTACTTC
TRBV7-9	-	TRBJ2-1	-	CASSLSRRNEQFF	TGTGCCAGCAGCTTATCGAGGCGCAATGAGCAGTTCTTC
TRBV5-1	-	TRBJ1-4	-	CASSLVPRVEKLFF	TGCGCCAGCAGCTTGGTACCCCGGGTTGAAAAACTGTTTTTT